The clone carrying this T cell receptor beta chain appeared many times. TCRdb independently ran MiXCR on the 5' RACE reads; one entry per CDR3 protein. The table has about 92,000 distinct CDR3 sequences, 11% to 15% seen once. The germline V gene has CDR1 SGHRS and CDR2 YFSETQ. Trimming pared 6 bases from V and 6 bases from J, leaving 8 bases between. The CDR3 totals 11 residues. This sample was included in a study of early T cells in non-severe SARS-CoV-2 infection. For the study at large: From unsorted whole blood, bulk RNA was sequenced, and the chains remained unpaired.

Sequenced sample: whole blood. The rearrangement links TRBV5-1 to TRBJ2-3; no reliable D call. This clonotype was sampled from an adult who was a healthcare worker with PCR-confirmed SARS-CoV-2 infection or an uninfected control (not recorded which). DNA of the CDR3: TGCGCCAGCAACAAGCAGGATACGCAGTATTTT. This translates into CASNKQDTQYF.